The clone carrying this T cell receptor (beta chain) was found once. Antigen specificity is unknown. This sample is drawn from a study of T cell responses to AZD1222 COVID-19 vaccine. In the study overall: Analyses pooled second doses at about 4 or about 12 weeks.

CDR3 size: 15 residues. The germline gives CDR1 SGHRS, CDR2 YFSETQ. With 2 bases removed from V and 4 bases from J, the gap between germline ends came to 15 bases. Using immunoSEQ multiplex PCR, the repertoire was profiled, and TCRdb retains in-frame clones only, with some absent. The repertoire consists of more than 110,000 clones, with over 75% occurring once and the leading ten covering about 3%. General study points: Once two AZD1222 doses were given, Spike-specific TCR breadth and depth went up.

This TCR was sampled from an adult in good health. The chain uses TRBV5-1 and TRBJ1-2; D unresolved. Source: peripheral blood, taken on day 0 of AZD1222 vaccination. The CDR3 is CASSFSEADLYGYTF. For the CDR3, the DNA is TGCGCCAGCAGCTTTTCGGAAGCAGATCTCTATGGCTACACCTTC.